This T cell receptor beta chain came from a study of shared clonotypes between healthy human individuals. CD45RO-negative, CCR7-selected cells formed the naive CD8 fraction, which excluded terminally differentiated effector memory CD45RA+ cells. The study drew all its donors from Caucasian adults living in Nashville, Tennessee. Here immunoSEQ multiplex PCR was the method, and the copy in TCRdb shows in-frame clones only, minus some. The sample lists 560,000 or so clones; 90% to 97% were seen once. V was trimmed by 0 bases and J by 2 bases, leaving 9 bases between them. CDR3 size: 14 residues. Germline assignment: CDR1 SGHNT and CDR2 YYREEE (reference sequence).

Sequenced sample: naive CD8+ T cells sorted from blood. The clonotype originates from a woman aged 25 to 39 in good health. This chain links TRBV5-4 with TRBJ2-7; D not certain. This CDR3 reads CASSLGGFPYEQYF. The CDR3 nucleotides read TGTGCCAGCAGCTTGGGTGGCTTTCCCTACGAGCAGTACTTC. The variable domain in full, with the rest retrieved from reference TRBV5-4 and TRBJ2-7, is ETGVTQSPTHLIKTRGQQVTLRCSSQSGHNTVSWYQQALGQGPQFIFQYYREEENGRGNFPPRFSGLQFPNYSSELNVNALELDDSALYLCASSLGGFPYEQYFGPGTRLTVT.